This T cell receptor beta chain is drawn from a study of CXCR3-negative and CXCR3-positive naive CD8 T cells. This CDR3 region has 13 residues. Germline V gene sequence: CDR1 DFQATT, CDR2 SNEGSKA (reference sequence). Via 5' RACE with UMI labels, TRB cDNA libraries were prepared. TCRdb reprocessed the 5' RACE reads; each CDR3 protein has one entry and no DNA is given. Listed are 45,000 to 60,000 distinct CDR3 sequences; 20% to 25% falls within the top ten. The receptor was isolated from a human donor in good health. Some clones in this sample may be carry-over from other donors' samples. V is TRBV20-1 and J is TRBJ2-7; lacking DNA, the TRBD1 call made by TCRdb goes unchecked. The sample comprised memory CD8+ T cells from blood. The CDR3 is CSARERGGAEQYF.